One sample yielded the 8 T cell receptor beta chains listed below, sequenced in a study of tumor-infiltrating lymphocytes in primary liver carcinoma. Starting material of about 480 ng total RNA yielded TCR beta cDNA via a constant-region primer. Generation of the TCR beta libraries relied on three nested multiplex PCR rounds using slightly modified ARM-PCR. The study ran its first two PCR rounds for roughly 11 cycles each, using TRBV1-TRBV30 forward primers and a C-beta reverse primer. TCRdb ran MiXCR on the multiplex PCR reads and lists one entry per CDR3 protein. The sample has about 180,000 distinct CDR3 sequences; about 60% are singletons. Germline DNA was also extracted, and blood RNA was taken from unsorted whole blood. Sequencing input: peripheral blood. The source of these receptors is a middle-aged man with primary liver carcinoma and hepatitis B virus infection.

The chain uses TRBV2 and TRBJ2-1; TRBD1 matches at 9 bases. Germline V lookup: CDR1 SNHLY, CDR2 FYNNEI. The V segment lost 7 bases and the J segment 8 bases; nucleotides outside the gene matches: 9. The CDR3 is 14 residues long. CDR3 DNA: TGTGCCAGCAAGGAACAGGGGGCAAAGGATGAGCAGTTCTTC. This codes for CASKEQGAKDEQFF.

A note on this clonotype: This could be a read error, since a much larger clone is one nucleotide away. The gene calls are TRBV11-1 and TRBJ2-3, with D possibly TRBD2 on 6 matching bases. The germline gives CDR1 SGHAT, CDR2 FQDESV (reference sequence). V was clipped by 5 bases and J by 2 bases, with 20 bases between them. The CDR3 covers 17 residues. CDR3 sequence (DNA): TGTGCCAGCAGCGTCACTGAACTAGCCACTAACACAGATACGCAGTATTTT. As protein: CASSVTELATNTDTQYF.

CDR3 protein: CAITGGTSGEQYF. CDR3 coding DNA: TGTGCCATCACAGGCGGGACCTCCGGCGAGCAGTACTTC. This chain joins TRBV10-3 and TRBJ2-7; D may be TRBD2 (6 bases). Germline CDR1 reads ENHRY; CDR2 reads SYGVKD. The CDR3 contains 13 residues. Between the trimmed V and J ends, which lost 7 bases and 6 bases, there was a span of 16 bases.

This clonotype appeared many times. The gene calls are TRBV29-1 and TRBJ1-5; TRBD1 aligns across 7 bases. Germline assignment: CDR1 SQVTM and CDR2 ANQGSEA. Trimming at V came to 5 bases and at J to 6 bases, leaving 7 bases not matched to a gene. The CDR3 has 13 residues. The CDR3 DNA reads TGCAGCGTTCGGGGGCAGGGGGGTCAGCCCCAGCATTTT. Amino acid sequence: CSVRGQGGQPQHF.

Only a few counts were recorded for this clonotype. CDR3 nucleotides: TGTGCCATGAGTCCTGGACCTAATGAGCAGTTCTTC. Translating it yields CAMSPGPNEQFF. V gene TRBV10-3 combines with J gene TRBJ2-1; D uncertain. Germline CDR1 and CDR2: ENHRY and SYGVKD. This CDR3 is 12 amino acids long. V lost 9 bases and J 7 bases, leaving 13 bases between the germline ends.

This clonotype was counted ten times or more. The chain has TRBV11-2 and TRBJ2-1; 8 bases map to TRBD2. Trimming at V came to 5 bases and at J to 8 bases, leaving 8 bases not matched to a gene. The CDR3 has 14 amino acids. In germline, CDR1 is SGHAT, CDR2 FQNNGV. The CDR3 region is CASSPGTSFDEQFF. The CDR3 nucleotides are TGTGCCAGCAGCCCAGGGACTAGTTTCGATGAGCAGTTCTTC. Full variable domain (outside the CDR3, taken from reference TRBV11-2 and TRBJ2-1): EAGVAQSPRYKIIEKRQSVAFWCNPISGHATLYWYQQILGQGPKLLIQFQNNGVVDDSQLPKDRFSAERLKGVDSTLKIQPAKLEDSAVYLCASSPGTSFDEQFFGPGTRLTVL.

The J gene is TRBJ1-5, the V gene TRBV11-2; no clear D gene. There are 13 residues in the CDR3. Deletions cut 3 bases from V and 2 bases from J, with 5 bases between. CDR1 is SGHAT and CDR2 is FQNNGV in the germline V gene. The CDR3 nucleotides are TGTGCCAGCAGCTTGAAGGGCAATCAGCCCCAGCATTTT. Protein product: CASSLKGNQPQHF.

The V call is TRBV5-4, the J call TRBJ2-7; tentatively, D is TRBD1 or TRBD2 (5 bases each). The CDR3 is 14 amino acids. Trimming left V 5 bases short and J 0 bases short, with 12 bases between. In germline, CDR1 is SGHNT, CDR2 YYREEE (reference sequence). CDR3 protein: CASSPWGISYEQYF. In nucleotides, the CDR3 is TGTGCCAGCAGTCCCTGGGGGATCTCCTACGAGCAGTACTTC.